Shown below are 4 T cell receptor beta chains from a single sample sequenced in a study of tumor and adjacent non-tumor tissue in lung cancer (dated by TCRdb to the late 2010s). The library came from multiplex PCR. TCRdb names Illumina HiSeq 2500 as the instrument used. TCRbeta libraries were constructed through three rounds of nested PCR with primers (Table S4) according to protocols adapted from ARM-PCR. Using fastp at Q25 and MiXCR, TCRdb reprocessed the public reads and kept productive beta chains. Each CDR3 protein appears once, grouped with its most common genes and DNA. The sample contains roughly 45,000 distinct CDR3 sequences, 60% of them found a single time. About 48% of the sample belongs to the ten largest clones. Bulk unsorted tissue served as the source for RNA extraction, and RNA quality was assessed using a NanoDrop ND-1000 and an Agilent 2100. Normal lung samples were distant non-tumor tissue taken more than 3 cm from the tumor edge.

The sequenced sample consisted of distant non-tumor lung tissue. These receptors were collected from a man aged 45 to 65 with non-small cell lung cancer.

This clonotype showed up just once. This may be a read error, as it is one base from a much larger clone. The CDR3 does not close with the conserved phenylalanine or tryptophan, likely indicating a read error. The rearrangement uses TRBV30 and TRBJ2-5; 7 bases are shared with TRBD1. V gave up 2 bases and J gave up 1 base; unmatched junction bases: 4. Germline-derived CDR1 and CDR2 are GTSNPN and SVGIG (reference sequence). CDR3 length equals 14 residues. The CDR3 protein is CAWSKGDSQETQYL. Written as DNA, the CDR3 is TGTGCCTGGAGTAAGGGGGACAGCCAAGAGACCCAGTACTTA.

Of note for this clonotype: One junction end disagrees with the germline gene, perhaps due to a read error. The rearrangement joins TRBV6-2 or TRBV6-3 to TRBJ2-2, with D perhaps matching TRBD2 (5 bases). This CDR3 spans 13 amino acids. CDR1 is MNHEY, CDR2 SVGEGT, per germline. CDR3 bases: TGTGCCAGCAGAAGGAGGAACATCGGGGAGCTGTTTTTT. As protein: CASRRRNIGELFF.

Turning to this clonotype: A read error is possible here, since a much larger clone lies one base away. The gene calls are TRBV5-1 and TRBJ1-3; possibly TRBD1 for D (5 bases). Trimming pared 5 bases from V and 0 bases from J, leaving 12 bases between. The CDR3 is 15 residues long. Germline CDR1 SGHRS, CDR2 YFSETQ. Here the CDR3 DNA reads TGCGCCAGCAGATATGACAGCTACTCTGGAAACACCATATATTTT. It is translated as CASRYDSYSGNTIYF.

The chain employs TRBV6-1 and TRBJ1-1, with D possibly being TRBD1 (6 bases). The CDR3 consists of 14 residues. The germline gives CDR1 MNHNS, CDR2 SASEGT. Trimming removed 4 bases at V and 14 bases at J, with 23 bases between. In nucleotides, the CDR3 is TGTGCCAGCAGTGGGAGCCCGGGGGCGCGTTGGGCCTTCTTT. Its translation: CASSGSPGARWAFF.